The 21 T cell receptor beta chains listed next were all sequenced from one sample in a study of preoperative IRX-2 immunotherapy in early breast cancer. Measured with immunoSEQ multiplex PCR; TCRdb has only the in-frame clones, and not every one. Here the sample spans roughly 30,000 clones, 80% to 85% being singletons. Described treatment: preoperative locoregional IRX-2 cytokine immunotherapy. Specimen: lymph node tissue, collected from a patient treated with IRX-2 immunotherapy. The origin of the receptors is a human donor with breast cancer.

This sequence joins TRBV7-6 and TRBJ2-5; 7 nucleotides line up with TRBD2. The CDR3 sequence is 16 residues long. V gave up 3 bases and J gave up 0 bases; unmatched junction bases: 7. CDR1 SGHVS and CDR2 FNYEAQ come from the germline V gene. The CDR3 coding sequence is TGTGCCAGCAGCTTTGGGTACGGGGGGTACCAAGAGACCCAGTACTTC. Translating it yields CASSFGYGGYQETQYF.

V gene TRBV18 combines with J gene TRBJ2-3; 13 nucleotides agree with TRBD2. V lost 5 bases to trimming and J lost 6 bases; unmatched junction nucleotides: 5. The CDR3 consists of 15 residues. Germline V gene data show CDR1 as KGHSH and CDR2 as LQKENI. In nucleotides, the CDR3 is TGTGCCAGCTCAACCACTAGCGGGGGGGCGGATACGCAGTATTTT. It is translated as CASSTTSGGADTQYF.

CDR3 sequence reads: CASSIALAADTQYF. The CDR3 DNA reads as TGTGCCAGTAGTATAGCGCTAGCTGCAGATACGCAGTATTTT. The chain links TRBV19 to TRBJ2-3, with D tentatively TRBD2 (5 bases). The CDR3 is 14 residues long. The germline V and J ends were trimmed by 1 base and 4 bases, with 9 bases remaining between them. Germline V CDR1 and CDR2: LNHDA, SQIVND (reference sequence).

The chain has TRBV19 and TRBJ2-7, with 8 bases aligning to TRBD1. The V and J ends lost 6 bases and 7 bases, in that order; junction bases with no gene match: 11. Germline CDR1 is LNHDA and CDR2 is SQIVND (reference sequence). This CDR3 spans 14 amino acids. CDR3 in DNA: TGTGCCAGTAGCAAGACAGGGGCTGAAGGAGAGCAGTACTTC. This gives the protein CASSKTGAEGEQYF.

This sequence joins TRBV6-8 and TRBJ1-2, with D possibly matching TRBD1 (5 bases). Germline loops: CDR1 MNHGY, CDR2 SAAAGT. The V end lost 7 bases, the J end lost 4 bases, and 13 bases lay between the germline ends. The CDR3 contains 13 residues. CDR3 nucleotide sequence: TGTGCCAGCAAGGGGCAGGGAGGCTATGGCTACACCTTC. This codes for CASKGQGGYGYTF.

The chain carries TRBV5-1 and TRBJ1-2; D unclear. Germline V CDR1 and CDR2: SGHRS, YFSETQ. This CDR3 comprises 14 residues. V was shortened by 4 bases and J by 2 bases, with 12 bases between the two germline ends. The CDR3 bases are TGCGCCAGCAGCCTGCAAACGGGCAACTATGGCTACACCTTC. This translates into CASSLQTGNYGYTF. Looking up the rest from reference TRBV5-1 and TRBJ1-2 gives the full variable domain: KAGVTQTPRYLIKTRGQQVTLSCSPISGHRSVSWYQQTPGQGLQFLFEYFSETQRNKGNFPGRFSGRQFSNSRSEMNVSTLELGDSALYLCASSLQTGNYGYTFGSGTRLTVV.

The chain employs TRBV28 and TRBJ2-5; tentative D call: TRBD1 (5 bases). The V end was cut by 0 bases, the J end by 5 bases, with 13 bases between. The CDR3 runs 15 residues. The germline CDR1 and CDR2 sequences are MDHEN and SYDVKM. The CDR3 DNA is TGTGCCAGCAGTTTATGGGTCCAGGGTGGGGAGACCCAGTACTTC. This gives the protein CASSLWVQGGETQYF.

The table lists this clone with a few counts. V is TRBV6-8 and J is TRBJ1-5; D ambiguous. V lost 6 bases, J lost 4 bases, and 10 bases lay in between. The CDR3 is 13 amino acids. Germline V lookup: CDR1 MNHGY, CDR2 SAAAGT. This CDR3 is CASSQFINQPQHF. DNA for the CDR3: TGTGCCAGCAGCCAGTTCATTAATCAGCCCCAGCATTTT.

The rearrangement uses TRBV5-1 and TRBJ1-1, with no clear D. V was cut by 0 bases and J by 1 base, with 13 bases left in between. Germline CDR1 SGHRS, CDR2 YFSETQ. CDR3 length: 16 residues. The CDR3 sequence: CASSLDNGGGNTEAFF. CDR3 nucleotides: TGCGCCAGCAGCTTGGATAATGGAGGAGGGAACACTGAAGCTTTCTTT.

CDR3 coding DNA: TGTGCCAGCAGTTACCGACAGGGGGCCGCCGGGGAGCTGTTTTTT. This translates into CASSYRQGAAGELFF. The chain uses TRBV6-7 and TRBJ2-2; TRBD1 matches at 10 bases. TRBV6-7 is an ORF for which the function is uncertain. The ends lost 2 bases at V and 6 bases at J; junction bases unmatched: 3. This CDR3 has 15 amino acids.

The CDR3 DNA reads as TGTGCCAGTAGTATCTGGACAGGTATGAACACTGAAGCTTTCTTT. Its protein product is CASSIWTGMNTEAFF. The chain uses TRBV19 and TRBJ1-1; 7 positions agree with TRBD1. The J segment lost 0 bases and the V segment lost 3 bases, leaving 4 bases of the junction unmatched. This CDR3 is built from 15 residues. The germline V gene encodes CDR1 LNHDA and CDR2 SQIVND (reference sequence).

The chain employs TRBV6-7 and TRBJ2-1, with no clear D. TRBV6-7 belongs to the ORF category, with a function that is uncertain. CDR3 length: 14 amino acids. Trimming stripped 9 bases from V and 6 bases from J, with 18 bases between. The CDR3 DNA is TGTGCCAGTACCTTTTCCTGGGCAGTCAATGAGCAGTTCTTC. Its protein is CASTFSWAVNEQFF.

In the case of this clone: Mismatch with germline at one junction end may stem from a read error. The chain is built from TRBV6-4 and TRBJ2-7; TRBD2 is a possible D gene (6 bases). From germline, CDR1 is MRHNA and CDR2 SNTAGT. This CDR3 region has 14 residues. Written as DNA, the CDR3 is TGTGCCATCAGTGAGAAGCGGGTCCACTACGAGCAGTACTTC. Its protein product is CAISEKRVHYEQYF.

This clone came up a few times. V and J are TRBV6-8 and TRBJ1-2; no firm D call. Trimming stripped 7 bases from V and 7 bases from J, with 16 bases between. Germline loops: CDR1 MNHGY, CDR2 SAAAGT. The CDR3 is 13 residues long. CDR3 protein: CASTPRREVGYTF. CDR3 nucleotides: TGTGCCAGCACCCCCAGGCGGGAGGTTGGCTACACCTTC.

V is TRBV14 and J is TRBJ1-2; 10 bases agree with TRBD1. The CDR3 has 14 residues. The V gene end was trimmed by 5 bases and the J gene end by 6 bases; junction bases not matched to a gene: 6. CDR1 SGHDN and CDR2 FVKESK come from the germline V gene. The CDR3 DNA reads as TGTGCCAGCAGCATGGACAGGGGGTGGCATGGCTACACCTTC. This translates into CASSMDRGWHGYTF.

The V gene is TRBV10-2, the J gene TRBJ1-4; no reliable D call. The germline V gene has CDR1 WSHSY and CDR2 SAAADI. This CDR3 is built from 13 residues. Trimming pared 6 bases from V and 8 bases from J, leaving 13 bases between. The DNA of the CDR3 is TGCGCCAGCAGCTGGAGAGAGATGGAAAAACTGTTTTTT. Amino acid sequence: CASSWREMEKLFF.

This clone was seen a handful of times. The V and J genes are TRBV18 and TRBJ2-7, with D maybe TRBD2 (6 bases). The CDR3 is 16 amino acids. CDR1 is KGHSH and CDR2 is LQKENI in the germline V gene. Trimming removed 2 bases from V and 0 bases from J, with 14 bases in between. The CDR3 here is CASSPRFSGYSYEQYF. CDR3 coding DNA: TGTGCCAGCTCACCAAGGTTTAGCGGATACTCCTACGAGCAGTACTTC.

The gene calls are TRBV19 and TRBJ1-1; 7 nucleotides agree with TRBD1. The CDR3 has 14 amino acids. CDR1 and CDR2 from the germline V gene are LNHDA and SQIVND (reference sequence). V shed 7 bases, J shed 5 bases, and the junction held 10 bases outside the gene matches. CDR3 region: CASNQQGPRTEAFF. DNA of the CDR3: TGTGCCAGTAACCAACAGGGGCCACGGACTGAAGCTTTCTTT.

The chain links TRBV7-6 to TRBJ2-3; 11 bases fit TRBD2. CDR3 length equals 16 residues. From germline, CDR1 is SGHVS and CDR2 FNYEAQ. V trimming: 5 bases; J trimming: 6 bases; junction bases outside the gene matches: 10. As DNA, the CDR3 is TGTGCCAGCAGCCCGTTAGCGGGAGGGCCAAGGGATACGCAGTATTTT. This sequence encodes CASSPLAGGPRDTQYF.

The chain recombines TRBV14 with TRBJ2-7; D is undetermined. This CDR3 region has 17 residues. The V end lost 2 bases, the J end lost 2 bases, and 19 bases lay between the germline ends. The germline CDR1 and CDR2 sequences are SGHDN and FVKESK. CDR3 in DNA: TGTGCCAGCAGCCAACGGCATAAAGGGCACTTCCCCTACGAGCAGTACTTC. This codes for CASSQRHKGHFPYEQYF. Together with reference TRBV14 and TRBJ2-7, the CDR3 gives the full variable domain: EAGVTQFPSHSVIEKGQTVTLRCDPISGHDNLYWYRRVMGKEIKFLLHFVKESKQDESGMPNNRFLAERTGGTYSTLKVQPAELEDSGVYFCASSQRHKGHFPYEQYFGPGTRLTVT.

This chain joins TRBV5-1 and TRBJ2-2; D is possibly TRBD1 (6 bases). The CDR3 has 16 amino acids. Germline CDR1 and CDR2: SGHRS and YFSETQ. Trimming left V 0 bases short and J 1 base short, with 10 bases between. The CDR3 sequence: CASSLAGGGNTGELFF. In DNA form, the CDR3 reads TGCGCCAGCAGCTTGGCTGGGGGCGGGAACACCGGGGAGCTGTTTTTT.